This entry lists 3 T cell receptor beta chains sequenced from one sample in a study of T cells in Graves' hyperthyroidism and ophthalmopathy. Regions amplified from RNA transcripts were the TCR beta CDR3 regions. A first-round RT-PCR of the TCR CDR3 used the HTBI primer set. TCRdb called the multiplex PCR reads again in MiXCR, with one record for every CDR3 protein. This sample has approximately 400,000 distinct CDR3 sequences; less than 20% occur once, and the top ten carry 25% to 30%. The sequencing sample was made of blood. All receptors come from a woman aged 18-29 years with Graves' hyperthyroidism that later progressed to Graves' ophthalmopathy.

The chain joins TRBV5-6 to TRBJ2-5, with 10 bases lining up with TRBD2. CDR1 SGHDT and CDR2 YYEEEE come from the germline V gene. The CDR3 is 16 residues long. Unmatched junction bases numbered 11, after V lost 4 bases and J lost 5 bases. DNA for the CDR3: TGTGCCAGCAGCACCTGGACTAGCGGATCCTTGGAGACCCAGTACTTC. Translated: CASSTWTSGSLETQYF.

This chain joins TRBV19 and TRBJ2-2, with 7 bases lining up with TRBD1. V lost 3 bases and J lost 6; bases outside the gene matches: 4. The CDR3 sequence is 14 residues long. The V gene's germline CDR1 is LNHDA and CDR2 SQIVND (reference sequence). CDR3: CASSIPQGPGELFF. CDR3 nucleotides: TGTGCCAGTAGTATTCCACAGGGGCCCGGGGAGCTGTTTTTT.

The rearrangement uses TRBV6-2 or TRBV6-3 and TRBJ2-1, with D perhaps matching TRBD1 or TRBD2 (5 bases each). CDR3 length: 19 residues. In germline, CDR1 is MNHEY, CDR2 SVGEGT. The V end was cut by 0 bases, the J end by 5 bases, with 23 bases between. CDR3 DNA sequence: TGTGCCAGCAGTTACTCCCGGGACCAAGCTACGTTTTTTGACAATGAGCAGTTCTTC. It specifies CASSYSRDQATFFDNEQFF.